Sequencing of this T cell receptor beta chain was carried out in a study of blood T cells in healthy people across ages. Using a J-beta primer mix together with a sample-barcoded 5' primer, a second PCR was run for roughly 7 to 11 cycles. MiXCR was run by TCRdb on the 5' RACE reads, yielding one entry per CDR3 protein. The sample records around 1,000,000 distinct CDR3 sequences, under 30% being singletons. The V and J ends lost 2 bases and 5 bases respectively, with 10 bases between them. This CDR3 has 14 amino acids. Germline loops: CDR1 SGHNT, CDR2 YYREEE (reference sequence). These data also featured in a second study, about T cells of mothers and their children.

This sequence originates from a girl aged 2 to 10 in good health. The chain carries TRBV5-4 and TRBJ2-2; no clear D. Sequencing was done on a sample of blood. The CDR3 bases are TGTGCCAGCAGCTTCTCGACTGGGACCGGGGAGCTGTTTTTT. Residues: CASSFSTGTGELFF.